These 24 T cell receptor beta chains originate from one sample sequenced in a study of HIV-infected patients and healthy controls. Roughly three months, about 14 weeks, into antiretroviral therapy, follow-up blood was collected. The repertoire came from unfractionated whole blood and reflected all unsorted peripheral T cells. Alpha and beta constant-region primers primed reverse transcription of around 550 ng RNA. Using multiplexing indices, alpha and beta chain libraries were generated apart by chain-specific third strand synthesis. A single record per CDR3 protein comes from TCRdb applying MiXCR to the 5' RACE reads. The sample lists 6,000 to 7,000 distinct CDR3 sequences; roughly 7.4% were seen once. Sample: blood, taken during antiretroviral therapy. The receptor source for this set is an adult with HIV infection.

This clonotype counts as medium-sized. The chain has TRBV29-1 and TRBJ2-6; D call uncertain. Germline CDR1 is SQVTM and CDR2 is ANQGSEA. This CDR3 is 16 amino acids long. V was trimmed by 1 base and J by 3 bases, leaving 13 bases between them. CDR3 region: CSVEGGQFDGANVLTF. The DNA of the CDR3 is TGCAGCGTTGAAGGTGGGCAGTTCGATGGGGCCAACGTCCTGACTTTC.

Ten or more counts support this clonotype. This sequence joins TRBV12-3 or TRBV12-4 and TRBJ2-1, with 10 bases that match TRBD2. The CDR3 spans 14 residues. Trimming cost V 1 base and J 6 bases; bases outside gene matches: 0. CDR3 in amino acids: CASSLGTSGNEQFF. The CDR3 DNA follows: TGTGCCAGCAGTTTAGGGACTAGCGGCAATGAGCAGTTCTTC.

By share, this clonotype counts as medium-sized. The J gene is TRBJ2-4, the V gene TRBV2; maybe TRBD2 (6 bases). Germline CDR1 SNHLY, CDR2 FYNNEI. This CDR3 is built from 15 residues. V was shortened by 3 bases and J by 3 bases, with 12 bases between the two germline ends. The CDR3 DNA reads TGTGCCAGCAGTGATTCTGGCGGGATCAAAAACATTCAGTACTTC. It codes for CASSDSGGIKNIQYF.

Within the sample, this clonotype is medium-sized (0.01 to 0.1%). The chain has TRBV11-2 and TRBJ2-5; the D is unclear. Germline V gene data show CDR1 as SGHAT and CDR2 as FQNNGV. Trimming removed 1 base at V and 10 bases at J, with 19 bases between. The CDR3 contains 15 residues. This chain's CDR3 is CASSLVDPPFGNQYF. The CDR3 nucleotides are TGTGCCAGCAGCTTAGTGGACCCCCCCTTTGGGAACCAGTACTTC.

This clonotype qualifies as medium-sized. This chain links TRBV20-1 with TRBJ2-5, with 7 bases matching TRBD2. Germline V gene sequence: CDR1 DFQATT, CDR2 SNEGSKA (reference sequence). The CDR3 totals 14 residues. V dropped 5 bases and J dropped 0; count of bases not matched to a gene: 6. The CDR3 protein is CSAAPGTNQETQYF. The DNA of the CDR3 is TGCAGTGCTGCACCCGGGACTAACCAAGAGACCCAGTACTTC.

This clonotype rates as medium-sized. V usage is TRBV29-1 and J usage is TRBJ1-2; weak D call: TRBD1 (6 bases). The V gene lost 6 bases and the J gene lost 7 bases, with 21 bases spanning the gap. Germline assignment: CDR1 SQVTM and CDR2 ANQGSEA. This CDR3 has 14 amino acids. This chain's CDR3 is CSVGVLAGEGGYTF. The CDR3 coding sequence is TGCAGCGTGGGGGTGTTAGCAGGGGAAGGTGGCTACACCTTC.

This clonotype was detected many times. The genes are TRBV20-1 and TRBJ2-3; 10 bases line up with TRBD2. CDR3 length equals 18 residues. J was trimmed by 0 bases and V by 0 bases; bases with no gene match: 9. The germline gives CDR1 DFQATT, CDR2 SNEGSKA (reference sequence). As DNA, the CDR3 is TGCAGTGCTAGAGATTGGAGAACTAGCGGGGTGAGCACAGATACGCAGTATTTT. This codes for CSARDWRTSGVSTDTQYF.

The V gene is TRBV10-3, the J gene TRBJ2-2, with D tentatively TRBD2 (5 bases). In germline, CDR1 is ENHRY, CDR2 SYGVKD. CDR3 length: 14 amino acids. Trimming pared 0 bases from V and 6 bases from J, leaving 8 bases between. This chain's CDR3 is CAISESIGAGELFF. CDR3 coding DNA: TGTGCCATCAGTGAGTCGATCGGGGCCGGGGAGCTGTTTTTT.

This clonotype was seen more than once but under ten times. This rearrangement joins TRBV7-2 to TRBJ2-3, with 11 bases fitting TRBD2. The CDR3 totals 15 residues. With V trimmed by 4 bases and J by 3 bases, 3 bases remained unmatched. Germline loops: CDR1 SGHTA, CDR2 FQGNSA. The CDR3 sequence is CASSSLAGGTDTQYF. DNA of the CDR3: TGTGCCAGCAGCTCCCTAGCGGGAGGAACAGATACGCAGTATTTT.

This clonotype qualifies as medium-sized. V and J are TRBV7-9 and TRBJ1-4; D remains unclear. Germline V gene lookup returns CDR1 SEHNR and CDR2 FQNEAQ (reference sequence). The CDR3 is 14 amino acids. V lost 2 bases, J lost 5 bases, and 9 bases lay in between. The CDR3 here is CASSLMERNEKLFF. DNA for the CDR3: TGTGCCAGCAGCTTAATGGAGAGAAATGAAAAACTGTTTTTT.

This clonotype is termed medium-sized. This chain connects TRBV13 to TRBJ1-4; TRBD1 is a possible D gene (6 bases). Germline V gene lookup returns CDR1 PRHDT and CDR2 FYEKMQ (reference sequence). Trimming took off 4 bases at V and 8 bases at J, with 14 bases between the two ends. The CDR3 length is 14 residues. Here the CDR3 DNA reads TGTGCCAGCAGCTCAGAGGACAGCGGGGAAAAACTGTTTTTT. This translates into CASSSEDSGEKLFF. Filled out from reference TRBV13 and TRBJ1-4, the complete variable domain reads AAGVIQSPRHLIKEKRETATLKCYPIPRHDTVYWYQQGPGQDPQFLISFYEKMQSDKGSIPDRFSAQQFSDYHSELNMSSLELGDSALYFCASSSEDSGEKLFFGSGTQLSVL.

Within the sample, this clonotype is medium-sized. The chain carries TRBV20-1 and TRBJ2-1; unclear D gene. The germline gives CDR1 DFQATT, CDR2 SNEGSKA (reference sequence). Trimming stripped 4 bases from V and 9 bases from J, with 25 bases between. The CDR3 has 16 residues. The CDR3 nucleotides are TGCAGTGCTATCCCCACCGCTTTTCTAATGGCCGGTGAGCAGTTCTTC. It specifies CSAIPTAFLMAGEQFF.

By sample share, this clonotype is medium-sized. V is TRBV7-9 and J is TRBJ2-7; the match to TRBD1 covers 9 bases. From germline, CDR1 is SEHNR and CDR2 FQNEAQ (reference sequence). The CDR3 spans 14 residues. After removal of 5 bases from V and 6 bases from J, the junction contained 8 bases not matched to a gene. CDR3 loop: CASSQTETGGEQYF. CDR3 nucleotides: TGTGCCAGCAGCCAGACCGAGACAGGGGGCGAGCAGTACTTC.

This clonotype is categorized as medium-sized (0.01 to 0.1%). The V call is TRBV7-2, the J call TRBJ2-1, with 12 bases fitting TRBD2. This CDR3 spans 20 amino acids. The junction had 20 bases not matched to a gene; V was cut back by 5 bases and J by 6 bases. Germline loops: CDR1 SGHTA, CDR2 FQGNSA. In nucleotides, the CDR3 is TGTGCCAGCAGCCGTAGATCCCCCTTTCGACTAGCGGGAGTACGCAATGAGCAGTTCTTC. Translated: CASSRRSPFRLAGVRNEQFF.

This clonotype qualifies as medium-sized. The genes are TRBV7-9 and TRBJ2-7; 11 bases match TRBD2. Losses at the gene ends were 5 bases for V and 4 bases for J; bases not matched to a gene: 7. Germline V lookup: CDR1 SEHNR, CDR2 FQNEAQ (reference sequence). This CDR3 contains 15 residues. The DNA for the CDR3 is TGTGCCAGCAGCCCCACTAGCGGGAGTCATTACGAGCAGTACTTC. This sequence encodes CASSPTSGSHYEQYF. Full variable domain (missing parts from reference TRBV7-9 and TRBJ2-7): DTGVSQNPRHKITKRGQNVTFRCDPISEHNRLYWYRQTLGQGPEFLTYFQNEAQLEKSRLLSDRFSAERPKGSFSTLEIQRTEQGDSAMYLCASSPTSGSHYEQYFGPGTRLTVT.

This clonotype has at least ten counts. This chain uses TRBV29-1 with TRBJ2-1; the D gene is possibly TRBD2 (7 bases). Trimming left V 1 base short and J 4 bases short, with 11 bases between. Germline V gene lookup returns CDR1 SQVTM and CDR2 ANQGSEA. The CDR3 has 14 amino acids. The CDR3 here is CSVEGRGRYNEQFF. CDR3 DNA sequence: TGCAGCGTTGAAGGGCGGGGGCGATACAATGAGCAGTTCTTC.

By sample share, this clonotype is medium-sized. This rearrangement joins TRBV18 to TRBJ2-7; D may correspond to TRBD1 or TRBD2 (7 bases each). CDR3 size: 15 residues. Germline-derived CDR1 and CDR2 are KGHSH and LQKENI. V shed 3 bases and J shed 1 base, with 13 bases lying between them. The CDR3 nucleotides read TGTGCCAGCTCACCGGGAGGGGACAGATCCTACGAGCAGTACTTC. This sequence encodes CASSPGGDRSYEQYF. The full variable domain, its missing parts supplied by reference TRBV18 and TRBJ2-7, is NAGVMQNPRHLVRRRGQEARLRCSPMKGHSHVYWYRQLPEEGLKFMVYLQKENIIDESGMPKERFSAEFPKEGPSILRIQQVVRGDSAAYFCASSPGGDRSYEQYFGPGTRLTVT.

This chain uses TRBV5-5 with TRBJ2-3, with unresolved D. This CDR3 is 15 amino acids long. Deletions cut 3 bases from V and 2 bases from J, with 13 bases between. CDR1 SGHKS and CDR2 YYEKEE come from the germline V gene (reference sequence). This chain's CDR3 is CASSWGMAHTDTQYF. The CDR3 coding sequence is TGTGCCAGCAGCTGGGGTATGGCTCACACAGATACGCAGTATTTT.

By frequency in the sample, this clonotype is medium-sized. This chain connects TRBV20-1 to TRBJ2-5; 8 bases are shared with TRBD1. Trimming removed 5 bases from V and 6 bases from J; junction bases left unmatched: 11. Looked up from germline, CDR1 is DFQATT and CDR2 is SNEGSKA (reference sequence). The CDR3 is made up of 14 amino acids. CDR3 bases: TGCAGTGCTCCCCGCCAGGGGGCTGTTCAGACCCAGTACTTC. This gives the protein CSAPRQGAVQTQYF.

This clonotype was seen at least ten times. This chain uses TRBV6-2 or TRBV6-3 with TRBJ2-7, with D possibly being TRBD1 or TRBD2 (5 bases each). This CDR3 has 11 residues. Germline CDR1 MNHEY, CDR2 SVGEGT. Between the trimmed V and J ends, which lost 4 bases and 4 bases, there was a span of 5 bases. CDR3 bases: TGTGCCAGCAGTTGGGGGTACGAGCAGTACTTC. Its translation is CASSWGYEQYF.

This clonotype appeared many times. V usage is TRBV9 and J usage is TRBJ2-3; D is uncertain. This CDR3 is built from 14 residues. V was cut by 7 bases and J by 2 bases, with 14 bases left in between. CDR1 and CDR2 from the germline V gene are SGDLS and YYNGEE. For the CDR3, the DNA is TGTGCCAGCGGGTACTCCTCAACCACAGATACGCAGTATTTT. Residues: CASGYSSTTDTQYF.

The sample holds many counts of this clonotype. This chain uses TRBV6-1 with TRBJ2-3; tentative D call: TRBD1 (5 bases). Germline CDR1 is MNHNS and CDR2 is SASEGT. The CDR3 sequence is 15 residues long. The V end lost 6 bases, the J end lost 3 bases, and 16 bases lay between the germline ends. CDR3 loop: CASSNPPDKTDTQYF. The DNA of the CDR3 is TGTGCCAGCAGCAATCCCCCGGACAAAACAGATACGCAGTATTTT.

This clonotype is labeled as medium-sized. The chain joins TRBV12-3 or TRBV12-4 to TRBJ1-1; TRBD1 aligns across 9 bases. Trimming at V came to 4 bases and at J to 0 bases, leaving 9 bases not matched to a gene. CDR3 size: 17 residues. CDR3 in DNA: TGTGCCAGCAGTTCCCCGGGACAGGGTTTAGTGAACACTGAAGCTTTCTTT. Residues: CASSSPGQGLVNTEAFF.

This clonotype is deemed medium-sized. The V and J genes are TRBV2 and TRBJ2-1; the D gene is possibly TRBD1 (5 bases). Germline assignment: CDR1 SNHLY and CDR2 FYNNEI. V lost 6 bases and J 4 bases, leaving 19 bases between the germline ends. This CDR3 comprises 16 residues. CDR3 in amino acids: CASSTSWTNLYNEQFF. CDR3 coding DNA: TGTGCCAGCAGCACCTCTTGGACAAACTTATACAATGAGCAGTTCTTC.